This TCR beta chain was recorded in a study of shared clonotypes between healthy human individuals (dated by TCRdb to 2018 to 2020). With regard to the full study: The cohort included three men and a couple of women between 18 and 49 years of age. For each donor, CD4 naive and CD4 memory were each run on three plates, CD8 naive on two plates, and CD8 memory on one plate. Blood TCR repertoires of four to six healthy adults were deeply sequenced to estimate repertoire size and the extent of clonotype sharing between individuals. To increase sequencing depth and limit assay-specific biases, TCR repertoire library preparation and sequencing were carried out by different laboratories using diverse techniques. Per donor, leukapheresis produced somewhere between about 0.8 and 9 billion PBMCs. Results the study describes overall, beyond this receptor: Around 5% of naive CD4, 3.5% of naive CD8, around 2.3% of memory CD4, and 0.4% of memory CD8 clonotypes were shared across several donors. Based on pairwise subsampling, the degree of clonotype sharing among donors was expected to be affected by sequencing depth. Clonotypes shared by all four sorted-subset donors showed higher generation probabilities than non-shared clonotypes. Sampling was restricted to blood, and TCR repertoires in tissues likely differ from the TCR repertoires found in blood. Incomplete sequencing was indicated by rarefaction of sorted-subset datasets, despite the large sequencing depth. Estimated clonotype richness was generally larger for naive than for memory subsets. The genetic and exposure-history diversity represented was limited by the small number of donors.

Using the deep immunoSEQ assay, multiplex PCR amplified TCR CDR3 regions from genomic DNA. Extracted genomic DNA from each cell subset was spread evenly across all wells of several immunoSEQ 96-well plates, with each plate serving as a replicate. For sorted subsets, each replicate PCR was loaded with roughly 190 ng genomic DNA, equivalent to 30,000 or so T cell genomes. Purified libraries were measured with a Qubit 3.0 fluorometer, size-checked on a Bioanalyzer 2100, and measured again with the KAPA Library Quantification kit. Every immunoSEQ 96-well plate was sequenced on a dedicated single-read 150-cycle Illumina NextSeq 550 flow cell. The authors' analysis ran thus. Because the immunoSEQ output held only junctional sequences and lacked quality scores, the filtering could not match the filtering applied to full-length reads. Sequences were annotated with PyIR, a Python wrapper for IgBLAST v1.9, using IMGT germline references to assign V/J genes and CDR3. Any read was removed if the V/J assignment was weak (E-value above 1e-6), the CDR3 was missing, or the read contained stop codons, out-of-frame junctions, or ambiguous translated residues. V3J clonotypes were defined as sequences sharing an identical inferred V gene, J gene, and CDR3 amino acid sequence. To compute the percentage overlap between repertoires, the number of shared unique clonotypes was divided by the size of the smaller repertoire. Richness of each repertoire was evaluated using RTK rarefaction, the Chao1 estimator, and Recon v2.1 estimates of unobserved clonotypes. Generation probabilities were computed with OLGA for all TCRbeta clonotypes obtained by the gDNA method from several donors. TCRdb stores this immuneACCESS table with in-frame sequences only. Part of the clones is absent; in the studies checked, under half of the shortfall reflects unresolved V genes, and no reason is known for the rest. D and trimming come from the DNA, and the V and J calls and clone size come from that table. A total of about 710,000 clones appear in this sample, approximately 72% of them only once. The ten biggest clones cover over 1.5% of the sample.

This clone was counted only a few times. Its antigen target is currently unknown. Within one base of it there is no much larger clone, and no base qualities were kept. Here V drops 6 bases and J drops 4 bases, and the junction holds 6 bases not matched to any gene. The germline V gene provides CDR1 SQVTM and CDR2 ANQGSEA. The CDR3 has 13 amino acids, counting the end cysteine and phenylalanine. Of the read, only the CDR3 DNA is kept; its 39 bases are in frame from base 1. Donors were healthy HIV-negative adults with no recently reported acute infections or vaccinations. Only Caucasian adults living in Nashville, Tennessee, USA were represented among the donors. CD4+ T cells were enriched by magnetic negative selection, after which naive cells were positively selected on CD45RA and the negative fraction was taken as the memory subset. After blood collection by leukapheresis, PBMCs were isolated using Ficoll-Histopaque density gradient centrifugation and then cryopreserved in the vapor phase of liquid nitrogen. Analytical flow cytometry was used to check the purity and quantity of each magnetically sorted T cell population. Each sorted fraction had its genomic DNA isolated and then quantified by UV absorbance on a Nanodrop 2000c.

This receptor chain uses TRBV29-1 and TRBJ1-2; a stretch of 9 junction bases matches TRBD1. The TCR originated in a woman aged 25 to 45 in good health. Material for sequencing was memory CD4+ T cells sorted from blood. The cell subset or site label on this specimen signifies: CD45RA-negative fraction. For the CDR3, the sequence is CSVEGTGIYGYTF. The base sequence is TGCAGCGTCGAGGGGACAGGGATCTATGGCTACACCTTC. The full variable domain, completed from the reference TRBV29-1 and TRBJ1-2 proteins outside the CDR3, reads SAVISQKPSRDICQRGTSLTIQCQVDSQVTMMFWYRQQPGQSLTLIATANQGSEATYESGFVIDKFPISRPNLTFSTLTVSNMSPEDSSIYLCSVEGTGIYGYTFGSGTRLTVV.